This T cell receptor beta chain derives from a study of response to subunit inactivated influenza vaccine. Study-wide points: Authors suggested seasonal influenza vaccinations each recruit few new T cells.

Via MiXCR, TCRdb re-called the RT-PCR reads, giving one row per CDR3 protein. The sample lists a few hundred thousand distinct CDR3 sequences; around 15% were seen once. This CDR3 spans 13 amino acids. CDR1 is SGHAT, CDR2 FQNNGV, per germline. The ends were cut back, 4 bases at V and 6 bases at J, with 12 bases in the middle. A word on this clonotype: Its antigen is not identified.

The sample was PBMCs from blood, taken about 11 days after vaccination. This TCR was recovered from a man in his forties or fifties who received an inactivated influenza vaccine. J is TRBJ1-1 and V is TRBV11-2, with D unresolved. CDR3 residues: CASSYRALAEAFF. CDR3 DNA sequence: TGTGCCAGCAGCTATAGAGCTCTAGCTGAAGCTTTCTTT.